What follows describes a single T cell receptor (beta chain). The data were produced by immunoSEQ multiplex PCR, yet TCRdb's version contains in-frame clones alone and is incomplete. The sample has 55,000 to 65,000 clones, approximately 90% seen once. The germline V gene has CDR1 MNHEY and CDR2 SVGAGI. V dropped 2 bases and J dropped 9; count of bases not matched to a gene: 5. The CDR3 loop spans 15 amino acids. This record comes from a study of OX40 agonist ivuxolimab in advanced cancers. The sequence was collected from an adult with an advanced solid tumor such as melanoma, head and neck, liver or kidney cancer. The starting material was CD4+ or CD8+ T cells sorted from blood, obtained in a trial of the OX40 agonist ivuxolimab. The V call is TRBV6-5, the J call TRBJ2-1; 12 bases match TRBD2. CDR3 sequence: CASSYGLAGGLEQFF. CDR3 nucleotide sequence: TGTGCCAGCAGTTACGGGCTAGCGGGAGGGCTTGAGCAGTTCTTC.